This paragraph reports one T cell receptor (beta chain). This entry is derived from a study of blood T cell repertoires in COVID-19. Background on the study: PBMCs, B-cell-depleted T cells, or T cells were the source of the cDNA or gDNA that made up the material.

Authors' methods: Using reference gene primer amplification, nucleated cell counts were estimated. The protocol was immunoSEQ multiplex PCR, while the TCRdb copy is restricted to in-frame clones and leaves out a portion. D and trimming come from the DNA, and the V and J calls and clone size come from that table. The table shows 250,000 to 350,000 clones, with roughly 83% occurring only once. The CDR3 length is 15 residues. V lost 0 bases and J lost 7; bases outside the gene matches: 6. Germline-derived CDR1 and CDR2 are SGHVS and FQNEAQ. Sequenced sample: peripheral blood. This sequence originates from a woman aged 50 to 60 with acute or convalescent COVID-19. V usage is TRBV7-8 and J usage is TRBJ1-5; TRBD1 agrees at 7 bases. The CDR3 spells CASSLAPTGPQPQHF. CDR3 nucleotides: TGTGCCAGCAGCTTAGCCCCGACAGGGCCGCAGCCCCAGCATTTT. The variable domain in full, completed from reference TRBV7-8 and TRBJ1-5, reads GAGVSQSPRYKVAKRGQDVALRCDPISGHVSLFWYQQALGQGPEFLTYFQNEAQLDKSGLPSDRFFAERPEGSVSTLKIQRTQQEDSAVYLCASSLAPTGPQPQHFGDGTRLSIL.